In its sample, the clone carrying this T cell receptor (beta chain) is medium-sized. Per germline, CDR1 MNHEY and CDR2 SMNVEV (reference sequence). V was trimmed by 6 bases and J by 8 bases, leaving 19 bases between them. The CDR3 runs to 14 residues. TCRdb recomputed calls from the 5' RACE reads with MiXCR, one row per CDR3 protein. Among fewer than 20,000 distinct CDR3 sequences listed, 20% to 25% were seen once. Time point here: sample taken at primary tumor resection. The input material, whole RNA from tumor, nontumor lung or frozen PBMC, was sequenced unsorted. This entry belongs to a study of spatial heterogeneity in lung cancer.

The sequencing used PBMCs, collected at surgery. This rearrangement joins TRBV27 to TRBJ1-1; the D gene is possibly TRBD1 (6 bases). The sequence derives from a female donor with early-stage non-small cell lung cancer. In nucleotides, the CDR3 is TGTGCCAGCAGACATCCACAGGGCCGTTCCGAAGCTTTCTTT. It specifies CASRHPQGRSEAFF.